A selection of T cell receptor beta chains follows, all from one sample in a study of T cells in Graves' hyperthyroidism and ophthalmopathy. MiXCR, applied by TCRdb to the multiplex PCR reads, yields one record per CDR3 protein. This sample carries a few hundred thousand distinct CDR3 sequences, 13% to 15% of them seen once, and the ten largest clones take about an eighth. Sequencing used blood. These receptors all come from a woman aged 40 to 55 with Graves' hyperthyroidism that later progressed to Graves' ophthalmopathy. CDR3s include the opening cysteine and the closing phenylalanine or tryptophan. A D gene is named only where the DNA matches it firmly. Clone size is not always given. Where it is, it says once, few, many or a class for expanded clones.

V,D,J,size,DNA,CDR3
TRBV7-2,NA,TRBJ2-2,many,TGTGCCAGCAGCTTAGCGATGAGTTCCACCGGGGAGCTGTTTTTT,CASSLAMSSTGELFF
TRBV6-2/TRBV6-3,NA,TRBJ2-1,many,TGTGCCAGCGCTCCCGGGACAAAGACCTACAATGAGCAGTTCTTC,CASAPGTKTYNEQFF
TRBV29-1,TRBD1,TRBJ2-7,NA,TGCAGCGTCACTAAACAGGGGAGACTAAACGAGCAGTACTTC,CSVTKQGRLNEQYF
TRBV2,NA,TRBJ2-7,many,TGTGCCTCGACCGGAGTCTACGAGCAGTACTTC,CASTGVYEQYF
TRBV19,TRBD1,TRBJ1-6,NA,TGTGCCAGTAGTCCCGGGAGGGGGACAGGCGGATCACCCCTCCACTTT,CASSPGRGTGGSPLHF
TRBV19,TRBD1,TRBJ1-4,many,TGTGCCAGTAGTATACAGGGGGATGAAAAACTGTTTTTT,CASSIQGDEKLFF
TRBV24-1,TRBD2,TRBJ2-1,many,TGTGCCACCAGTGGCCCAGCGGGAGGCCCAAATGAGCAGTTCTTC,CATSGPAGGPNEQFF
TRBV4-2,TRBD1,TRBJ1-4,few,TGTGCCAGCAGCCAAGGTTTTCGGGACAGGGGGCGAGTTGATGAAAAACTGTTTTTT,CASSQGFRDRGRVDEKLFF
TRBV12-3/TRBV12-4,TRBD2,TRBJ2-3,many,TGTGCCAGCAGTTCTGGACTAGCGGGTCTTAGCACAGATACGCAGTATTTT,CASSSGLAGLSTDTQYF
TRBV9,NA,TRBJ2-1,once,TGTGCCAGCAGCGGACAGCCTAGCTCCCCAACCTACAATGAGCAGTTCTTC,CASSGQPSSPTYNEQFF
TRBV6-1,NA,TRBJ2-2,many,TGTGCCAGCAAGTGGGGGGCCAAGAACACCGGGGAGCTGTTTTTT,CASKWGAKNTGELFF
TRBV7-8,NA,TRBJ1-6,many,TGTGCCAGCAGCTTAGATTTAGGAGGAAATTCACCCCTCCACTTT,CASSLDLGGNSPLHF